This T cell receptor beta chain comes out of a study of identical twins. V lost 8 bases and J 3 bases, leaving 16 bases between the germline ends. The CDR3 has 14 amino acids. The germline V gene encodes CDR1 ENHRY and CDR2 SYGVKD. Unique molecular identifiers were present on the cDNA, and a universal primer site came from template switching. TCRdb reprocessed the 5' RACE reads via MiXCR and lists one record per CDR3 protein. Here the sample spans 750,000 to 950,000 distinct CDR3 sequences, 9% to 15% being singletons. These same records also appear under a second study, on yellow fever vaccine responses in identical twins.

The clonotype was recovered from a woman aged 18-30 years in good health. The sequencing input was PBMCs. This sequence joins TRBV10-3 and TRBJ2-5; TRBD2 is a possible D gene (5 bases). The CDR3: CAIASMGAEETQYF. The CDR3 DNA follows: TGTGCCATCGCCTCTATGGGAGCTGAAGAGACCCAGTACTTC.